The 25 T cell receptor beta chains below were found in one sample sequenced in a study of blood T cell repertoires in COVID-19. The repertoire was sequenced with immunoSEQ multiplex PCR; TCRdb's copy has only in-frame clones and lacks some. The sample yields about 190,000 clones, 88% seen once. Sequencing was done on a sample of peripheral blood. These receptors came from a woman in her 40s who had recovered from COVID-19.

V and J are TRBV5-1 and TRBJ2-4, with D possibly being TRBD2 (6 bases). From germline, CDR1 is SGHRS and CDR2 YFSETQ. This CDR3 has 14 residues. With 3 bases removed from V and 7 bases from J, the gap between germline ends came to 14 bases. CDR3 DNA sequence: TGCGCCAGCAGCTATCCGCGGGAAGGGAACATTCAGTACTTC. It encodes CASSYPREGNIQYF. Together with reference TRBV5-1 and TRBJ2-4, the CDR3 gives the full variable domain: KAGVTQTPRYLIKTRGQQVTLSCSPISGHRSVSWYQQTPGQGLQFLFEYFSETQRNKGNFPGRFSGRQFSNSRSEMNVSTLELGDSALYLCASSYPREGNIQYFGAGTRLSVL.

The V and J genes are TRBV19 and TRBJ2-5; 8 positions match TRBD1. After removal of 5 bases from V and 4 bases from J, the junction contained 6 bases not matched to a gene. The length of the CDR3 is 14 residues. Germline V lookup: CDR1 LNHDA, CDR2 SQIVND (reference sequence). CDR3 in DNA: TGTGCCAGTAGTGCAGACAGGGGAGGAGAGACCCAGTACTTC. It translates to CASSADRGGETQYF.

CDR3 protein: CAISESVPGSNQYF. CDR3 bases: TGTGCCATCAGTGAGTCGGTCCCCGGGTCGAATCAGTACTTC. V usage is TRBV10-3 and J usage is TRBJ2-4, with unresolved D. Germline CDR1 reads ENHRY; CDR2 reads SYGVKD. The CDR3 runs to 14 residues. Trimming removed 0 bases at V and 12 bases at J, with 15 bases between.

This chain connects TRBV27 to TRBJ2-5; 10 nucleotides align to TRBD1. Trimming removed 4 bases from V and 1 base from J; junction bases left unmatched: 12. The length of the CDR3 is 18 residues. The V gene's germline CDR1 is MNHEY and CDR2 SMNVEV (reference sequence). The CDR3 loop reads CASSYRMPGQGIQETQYF. Here the CDR3 DNA reads TGTGCCAGCAGTTACCGAATGCCGGGACAGGGGATCCAAGAGACCCAGTACTTC.

CDR3 protein: CASSDSAGEWYETQYF. CDR3 DNA sequence: TGTGCCAGCAGTGACTCGGCAGGGGAGTGGTATGAGACCCAGTACTTC. The chain is built from TRBV2 and TRBJ2-5; tentatively, D is TRBD1 (6 bases). CDR3 length: 16 residues. V lost 3 bases, J lost 5 bases, and 19 bases lay in between. CDR1 SNHLY and CDR2 FYNNEI come from the germline V gene.

The chain employs TRBV4-3 and TRBJ2-5; 9 positions agree with TRBD2. Trimming took 0 bases from V and 0 from J; bases not matched to a gene: 8. Germline CDR1 reads LGHNA; CDR2 reads YSLEER. The CDR3 extends over 18 amino acids. CDR3 DNA sequence: TGCGCCAGCAGCCAAGAATTGGCGGCGGGAGGGTACCAAGAGACCCAGTACTTC. It specifies CASSQELAAGGYQETQYF.

This rearrangement joins TRBV5-6 to TRBJ2-1; D is possibly TRBD2 (6 bases). V lost 3 bases, J lost 5 bases, and 12 bases lay in between. Germline CDR1 and CDR2: SGHDT and YYEEEE. The CDR3 is made up of 14 amino acids. DNA for the CDR3: TGTGCCAGCAGCTCGGGGGTAGGGGACAATGAGCAGTTCTTC. This translates into CASSSGVGDNEQFF.

The V and J genes are TRBV18 and TRBJ1-1; a weak D match, TRBD1 (6 bases). In germline, CDR1 is KGHSH, CDR2 LQKENI. The CDR3 runs 11 residues. Trimming left V 4 bases short and J 7 bases short, with 7 bases between. The CDR3 nucleotides read TGTGCCAGCTCACGAGGGGGTGAAGCTTTCTTT. It is translated as CASSRGGEAFF.

This rearrangement joins TRBV7-8 to TRBJ1-4; D is undetermined. Trimming cost V 1 base and J 4 bases, with 10 bases left between them. This CDR3 region has 15 residues. The germline V gene encodes CDR1 SGHVS and CDR2 FQNEAQ. CDR3: CASSLDGRLNEKLFF. Here the CDR3 DNA reads TGTGCCAGCAGCTTAGATGGGCGCCTTAATGAAAAACTGTTTTTT. The full variable domain, rest sourced from reference TRBV7-8 and TRBJ1-4, is GAGVSQSPRYKVAKRGQDVALRCDPISGHVSLFWYQQALGQGPEFLTYFQNEAQLDKSGLPSDRFFAERPEGSVSTLKIQRTQQEDSAVYLCASSLDGRLNEKLFFGSGTQLSVL.

The CDR3 DNA is TGTGCCAGCAGTTACTCAGGGGTGAGCAATCAGCCCCAGCATTTT. Translation: CASSYSGVSNQPQHF. V is TRBV6-2 or TRBV6-3 and J is TRBJ1-5, with D perhaps TRBD1 (5 bases). With 0 bases removed from V and 1 base from J, the gap between germline ends came to 7 bases. From germline, CDR1 is MNHEY and CDR2 SVGEGT. CDR3 length equals 15 residues.

The rearrangement links TRBV19 to TRBJ2-2; D not resolved. The CDR3 is 14 residues long. Germline-derived CDR1 and CDR2 are LNHDA and SQIVND (reference sequence). The germline V and J ends were trimmed by 3 bases and 1 base, with 6 bases remaining between them. This CDR3 reads CASSIRGNTGELFF. For the CDR3, the DNA is TGTGCCAGTAGTATCCGAGGGAACACCGGGGAGCTGTTTTTT.

The chain has TRBV6-5 and TRBJ1-1; D remains ambiguous. V lost 6 bases and J 7 bases, leaving 12 bases between the germline ends. This CDR3 region has 12 residues. The germline gives CDR1 MNHEY, CDR2 SVGAGI. CDR3 loop: CASRPHSVEAFF. In DNA form, the CDR3 reads TGTGCCAGCAGGCCTCATTCAGTTGAAGCTTTCTTT.

The chain is built from TRBV16 and TRBJ1-6; tentatively, D is TRBD1 (5 bases). V lost 5 bases, J lost 3 bases, and 17 bases lay in between. The CDR3 has 17 amino acids. Germline V gene lookup returns CDR1 KGHSY and CDR2 FQNENV. DNA of the CDR3: TGTGCCAGCAGCACCGGCGGGGGGGACCTCTATAATTCACCCCTCCACTTT. Translation gives CASSTGGGDLYNSPLHF.

The V call is TRBV28, the J call TRBJ1-5, with 9 bases identical to TRBD1. Trimming at V came to 5 bases and at J to 15 bases, leaving 8 bases not matched to a gene. In germline, CDR1 is MDHEN, CDR2 SYDVKM. The CDR3 contains 12 residues. Written as DNA, the CDR3 is TGTGCCAGCAGTACCTGGGACAGGGATATGCATTTT. Translated: CASSTWDRDMHF.

The V and J genes are TRBV6-4 and TRBJ2-1; 12 bases are shared with TRBD2. CDR3 length equals 15 residues. Germline V lookup: CDR1 MRHNA, CDR2 SNTAGT. With V trimmed by 6 bases and J by 1 base, 1 base remained unmatched. CDR3 DNA sequence: TGTGCCAGCAGAACTAGCGGGGGGTCCTACAATGAGCAGTTCTTC. Its translation is CASRTSGGSYNEQFF.

This chain links TRBV7-9 with TRBJ1-5; 8 nucleotides line up with TRBD1. J lost 2 bases, V lost 5 bases, and 2 bases had no gene match. The germline CDR1 and CDR2 sequences are SEHNR and FQNEAQ (reference sequence). The CDR3 loop spans 14 amino acids. CDR3 sequence reads: CASSPDRGNQPQHF. The CDR3 DNA reads TGTGCCAGCAGCCCGGACAGGGGCAATCAGCCCCAGCATTTT.

The chain joins TRBV19 to TRBJ1-2; TRBD1 agrees at 8 bases. In germline, CDR1 is LNHDA, CDR2 SQIVND (reference sequence). Losses at the gene ends were 4 bases for V and 8 bases for J; bases not matched to a gene: 6. The CDR3 covers 13 residues. The CDR3 DNA is TGTGCCAGTAGTACGTCAGGGGGCGAGGGCTACACCTTC. Protein sequence: CASSTSGGEGYTF.

The chain is built from TRBV6-5 and TRBJ2-5, with a weak D call TRBD2 (6 bases). V was pared by 6 bases and J by 5 bases, with 16 bases between. The germline CDR1 and CDR2 sequences are MNHEY and SVGAGI. The CDR3 sequence is 14 residues long. The CDR3 reads CASSRPGEAETQYF. CDR3 DNA sequence: TGTGCCAGCAGCCGCCCTGGGGAGGCGGAGACCCAGTACTTC.

The rearrangement joins TRBV11-2 to TRBJ1-1, with TRBD1 identical over 9 bases. The CDR3 runs 16 residues. The J segment lost 5 bases and the V segment lost 0 bases, leaving 7 bases of the junction unmatched. The V gene's germline CDR1 is SGHAT and CDR2 FQNNGV. CDR3 in amino acids: CASSLEGQGRRTEAFF. DNA for the CDR3: TGTGCCAGCAGCTTAGAGGGACAGGGACGACGAACTGAAGCTTTCTTT.

V gene TRBV20-1 combines with J gene TRBJ2-2; TRBD2 is a possible D gene (5 bases). The V and J ends lost 3 bases and 2 bases respectively, with 16 bases between them. The CDR3 spans 16 residues. Germline V gene data show CDR1 as DFQATT and CDR2 as SNEGSKA (reference sequence). CDR3 loop: CSASSSGALNTGELFF. CDR3 nucleotides: TGCAGTGCTAGTTCCAGCGGCGCACTTAACACCGGGGAGCTGTTTTTT.

V gene TRBV11-3 combines with J gene TRBJ2-5; maybe TRBD2 (5 bases). This CDR3 has 14 residues. CDR1 is SGHNT and CDR2 is YENEEA in the germline V gene. The V gene lost 0 bases and the J gene lost 7 bases, with 12 bases spanning the gap. CDR3 sequence: CASSLEPSIGTQYF. The CDR3 DNA is TGTGCCAGCAGCTTAGAGCCTAGCATAGGGACCCAGTACTTC.

The CDR3 sequence is CASSPSLREQYF. CDR3 bases: TGTGCCAGCTCACCGTCCCTGAGAGAGCAGTACTTC. This chain connects TRBV18 to TRBJ2-7; no reliable D call. The CDR3 length is 12 residues. V was pared by 3 bases and J by 7 bases, with 10 bases between. CDR1 is KGHSH, CDR2 LQKENI, per germline.

The table lists this clone with a few counts. V is TRBV27 and J is TRBJ2-5; 8 bases map to TRBD1. CDR1 MNHEY and CDR2 SMNVEV come from the germline V gene (reference sequence). The CDR3 spans 13 residues. J lost 5 bases, V lost 4 bases, and 3 bases had no gene match. CDR3 sequence (DNA): TGTGCCAGCAGTTCCAGGGGGCTGGAGACCCAGTACTTC. Residues: CASSSRGLETQYF.

The V gene is TRBV9, the J gene TRBJ2-7; 10 bases fit TRBD1. Trimming removed 4 bases from V and 2 bases from J; junction bases left unmatched: 9. CDR3 length equals 16 residues. CDR1 and CDR2 (germline): SGDLS, YYNGEE. The CDR3 DNA follows: TGTGCCAGCAGCATACGGGACAGGGGCACCGCCTACGAGCAGTACTTC. Its protein product is CASSIRDRGTAYEQYF.

J is TRBJ2-5 and V is TRBV24-1, with a possible D match to TRBD2 (6 bases). Looked up from germline, CDR1 is KGHDR and CDR2 is SFDVKD. This CDR3 has 12 amino acids. The ends were cut back, 6 bases at V and 3 bases at J, with 7 bases in the middle. The CDR3 nucleotides read TGTGCCACCAGTATAGCGGAAGAGACCCAGTACTTC. Residues: CATSIAEETQYF.